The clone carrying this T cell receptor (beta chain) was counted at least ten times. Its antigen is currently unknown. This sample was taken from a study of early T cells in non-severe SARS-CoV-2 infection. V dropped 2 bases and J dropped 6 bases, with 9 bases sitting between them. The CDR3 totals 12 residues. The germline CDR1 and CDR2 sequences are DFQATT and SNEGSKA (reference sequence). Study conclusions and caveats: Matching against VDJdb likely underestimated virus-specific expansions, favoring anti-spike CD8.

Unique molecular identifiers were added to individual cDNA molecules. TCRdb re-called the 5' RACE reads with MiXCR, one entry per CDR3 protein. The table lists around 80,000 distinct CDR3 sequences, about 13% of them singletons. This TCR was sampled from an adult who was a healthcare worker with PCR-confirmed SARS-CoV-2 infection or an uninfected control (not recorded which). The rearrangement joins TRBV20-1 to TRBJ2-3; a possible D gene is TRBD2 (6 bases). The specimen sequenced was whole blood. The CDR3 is CSARPGGDTQYF. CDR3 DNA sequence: TGCAGTGCTAGACCAGGAGGGGATACGCAGTATTTT.